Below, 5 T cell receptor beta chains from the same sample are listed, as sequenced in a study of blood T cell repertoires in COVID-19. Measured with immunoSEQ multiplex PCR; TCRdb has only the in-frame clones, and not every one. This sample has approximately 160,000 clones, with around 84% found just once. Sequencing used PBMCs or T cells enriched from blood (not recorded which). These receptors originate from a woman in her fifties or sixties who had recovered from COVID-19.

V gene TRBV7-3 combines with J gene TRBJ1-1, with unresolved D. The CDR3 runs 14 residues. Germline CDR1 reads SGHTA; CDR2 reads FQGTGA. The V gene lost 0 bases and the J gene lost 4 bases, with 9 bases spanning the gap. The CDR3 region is CASSLTSSGTEAFF. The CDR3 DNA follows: TGTGCCAGCAGCTTAACTTCGTCCGGCACTGAAGCTTTCTTT.

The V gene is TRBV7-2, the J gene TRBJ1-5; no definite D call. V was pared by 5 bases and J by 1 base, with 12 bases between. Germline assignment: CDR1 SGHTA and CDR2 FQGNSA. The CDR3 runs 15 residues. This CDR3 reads CASSLQRGSNQPQHF. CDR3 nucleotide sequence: TGTGCCAGCAGCCTTCAACGAGGGAGCAATCAGCCCCAGCATTTT.

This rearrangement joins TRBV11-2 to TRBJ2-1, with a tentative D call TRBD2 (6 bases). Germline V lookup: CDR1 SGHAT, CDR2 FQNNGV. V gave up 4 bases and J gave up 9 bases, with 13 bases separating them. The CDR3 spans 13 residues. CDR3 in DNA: TGTGCCAGCAGCTCGACTAGAACCAGTGAGCAGTTCTTC. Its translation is CASSSTRTSEQFF.

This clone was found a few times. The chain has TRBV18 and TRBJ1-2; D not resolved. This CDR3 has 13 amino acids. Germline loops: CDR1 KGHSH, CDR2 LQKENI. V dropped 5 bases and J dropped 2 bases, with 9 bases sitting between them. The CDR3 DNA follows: TGTGCCAGCTCAAGCGAAAACAACTATGGCTACACCTTC. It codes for CASSSENNYGYTF.

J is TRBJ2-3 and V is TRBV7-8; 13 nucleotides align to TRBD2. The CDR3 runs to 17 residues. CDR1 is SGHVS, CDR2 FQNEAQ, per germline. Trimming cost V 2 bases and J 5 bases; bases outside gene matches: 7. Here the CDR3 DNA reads TGTGCCAGCAGCTTAAGCTTGACTAGCGGGAGGTTAGATACGCAGTATTTT. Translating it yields CASSLSLTSGRLDTQYF.